A single sample gave rise to the 17 T cell receptor beta chains below, sequenced in a study of T cells in localized non-small cell lung cancer. Generated by immunoSEQ multiplex PCR, the TCRdb table keeps only in-frame clones and is missing some. The data hold roughly 1,500 clones, with about two fifths observed a single time. The sample was lung tumor tissue, taken before any cancer treatment. The origin of the receptors is an older female donor with stage II lung adenocarcinoma.

This clone was detected a few times. V is TRBV4-1 and J is TRBJ2-3; possible D gene TRBD1, 7 bases. The CDR3 contains 16 residues. Between the trimmed V and J ends, which lost 0 bases and 3 bases, there was a span of 13 bases. Per the germline V gene, CDR1 is MGHRA and CDR2 is YSYEKL. CDR3 sequence reads: CASSQDATGRTDTQYF. Here the CDR3 DNA reads TGCGCCAGCAGCCAAGATGCGACAGGGAGGACAGATACGCAGTATTTT.

The chain links TRBV9 to TRBJ1-1; D call uncertain. There are 15 residues in the CDR3. From germline, CDR1 is SGDLS and CDR2 YYNGEE. V lost 6 bases, J lost 8 bases, and 23 bases lay in between. The CDR3 loop is CASTHPGLVVGEAFF. CDR3 nucleotides: TGTGCCAGCACCCATCCGGGCCTCGTGGTAGGAGAAGCTTTCTTT.

The rearrangement uses TRBV14 and TRBJ2-7; TRBD1 matches 8 bases. Germline values: CDR1 SGHDN, CDR2 FVKESK. V dropped 6 bases and J dropped 6; count of bases not matched to a gene: 7. The CDR3 contains 13 residues. The CDR3 is CASRHSGGPEQYF. The CDR3 DNA is TGTGCCAGCAGGCACTCAGGGGGCCCCGAGCAGTACTTC.

This clone rates as large. The gene calls are TRBV28 and TRBJ1-1; unclear D gene. Trimming left V 5 bases short and J 11 bases short, with 33 bases between. The germline V gene encodes CDR1 MDHEN and CDR2 SYDVKM. This CDR3 has 18 residues. In nucleotides, the CDR3 is TGTGCCAGCAGTCTCCCTGCCGAGGGTGGCTTCTATAATGAAATGGCTTTCTTT. Translated: CASSLPAEGGFYNEMAFF.

V gene TRBV6-8 combines with J gene TRBJ1-1; D remains ambiguous. The V end was cut by 5 bases, the J end by 3 bases, with 13 bases between. The germline CDR1 and CDR2 sequences are MNHGY and SAAAGT. This CDR3 region has 14 residues. The CDR3, as DNA: TGTGCCAGCAGTCCACTCCTCGGGGACACTGAAGCTTTCTTT. Protein sequence: CASSPLLGDTEAFF.

The chain couples TRBV29-1 to TRBJ2-2; no reliable D call. The CDR3 has 13 residues. Trimming cost V 7 bases and J 0 bases, with 9 bases left between them. CDR1 is SQVTM, CDR2 ANQGSEA, per germline. In nucleotides, the CDR3 is TGCAGCGCGAGACTGTCGAACACCGGGGAGCTGTTTTTT. Protein: CSARLSNTGELFF.

The chain employs TRBV29-1 and TRBJ1-2; weak D call: TRBD1 (6 bases). Germline-derived CDR1 and CDR2 are SQVTM and ANQGSEA. CDR3 length: 15 amino acids. The V end lost 0 bases, the J end lost 4 bases, and 15 bases lay between the germline ends. The CDR3 bases are TGCAGCGTTGAAGAAGATGAGGGGGTCGGCTATGGCTACACCTTC. Amino acid sequence: CSVEEDEGVGYGYTF.

The rearrangement joins TRBV11-3 to TRBJ1-1; perhaps TRBD1 as D (6 bases). The CDR3 is made up of 14 amino acids. Germline CDR1 is SGHNT and CDR2 is YENEEA. V shed 5 bases and J shed 1 base, with 11 bases lying between them. CDR3: CASSQQGTNTEAFF. In DNA, the CDR3 is TGTGCCAGCAGCCAACAGGGTACGAACACTGAAGCTTTCTTT.

The V and J genes are TRBV9 and TRBJ1-6; D gene uncertain. V was shortened by 7 bases and J by 0 bases, with 11 bases between the two germline ends. Per germline, CDR1 SGDLS and CDR2 YYNGEE. CDR3 size: 15 residues. The CDR3 region has the DNA TGTGCCAGCCAATTGATGAGCTCCTATAATTCACCCCTCCACTTT. Its protein product is CASQLMSSYNSPLHF.

The chain is built from TRBV19 and TRBJ2-2, with D maybe TRBD2 (6 bases). From germline, CDR1 is LNHDA and CDR2 SQIVND (reference sequence). This CDR3 is 15 amino acids long. Trimming pared 8 bases from V and 0 bases from J, leaving 13 bases between. DNA of the CDR3: TGTGCCAGTCTTTTGCGGGGAGCGAACACCGGGGAGCTGTTTTTT. Its protein product is CASLLRGANTGELFF.

The chain combines TRBV5-1 with TRBJ2-2; TRBD1 matches at 8 bases. Per the germline V gene, CDR1 is SGHRS and CDR2 is YFSETQ. The CDR3 has 16 amino acids. The ends lost 0 bases at V and 5 bases at J; junction bases unmatched: 6. CDR3: CASSLVAGGRTGELFF. CDR3 nucleotide sequence: TGCGCCAGCAGCTTGGTAGCAGGGGGCCGGACCGGGGAGCTGTTTTTT.

The chain joins TRBV19 to TRBJ2-1; tentative D call: TRBD2 (6 bases). The germline V gene encodes CDR1 LNHDA and CDR2 SQIVND (reference sequence). The ends were cut back, 2 bases at V and 4 bases at J, with 9 bases in the middle. The CDR3 runs 14 residues. The CDR3 sequence is CASSITGLYNEQFF. CDR3 nucleotides: TGTGCCAGTAGTATAACGGGACTTTACAATGAGCAGTTCTTC.

For this clone: At one end, the junction sequence differs from germline, possibly due to a read error. The chain has TRBV28 and TRBJ2-7; 9 nucleotides align to TRBD2. This CDR3 has 16 residues. Germline-derived CDR1 and CDR2 are MDHEN and SYDVKM. In nucleotides, the CDR3 is TGTGTCAGCAGAAATTCCAGGGGTAGCGGGAGTTACGAGCAGTACTTC. Its translation: CVSRNSRGSGSYEQYF. Full variable domain (outside the CDR3, taken from reference TRBV28 and TRBJ2-7): DVKVTQSSRYLVKRTGEKVFLECVQDMDHENMFWYRQDPGLGLRLIYFSYDVKMKEKGDIPEGYSVSREKKERFSLILESASTNQTSMYLCVSRNSRGSGSYEQYFGPGTRLTVT.

The CDR3 region has the DNA TGCGCCAGCAGCCAAGATCCTCCAGGAACAATGGGGAACATTCAGTACTTC. Its translation: CASSQDPPGTMGNIQYF. The V gene is TRBV4-1, the J gene TRBJ2-4; D not resolved. Germline CDR1 and CDR2: MGHRA and YSYEKL. This CDR3 has 17 amino acids. Trimming removed 0 bases at V and 7 bases at J, with 19 bases between.

This clone has just a few counts. The chain carries TRBV30 and TRBJ1-5; D may be TRBD1 (6 bases). This CDR3 is built from 12 residues. Germline-derived CDR1 and CDR2 are GTSNPN and SVGIG (reference sequence). Trimming stripped 5 bases from V and 3 bases from J, with 8 bases between. Written as DNA, the CDR3 is TGTGCCTGGGACAGGTTCAATCAGCCCCAGCATTTT. Protein: CAWDRFNQPQHF.

The chain recombines TRBV6-8 with TRBJ2-5, with D possibly called TRBD1 or TRBD2 (5 bases each). The CDR3 is 15 residues long. Germline values: CDR1 MNHGY, CDR2 SAAAGT. V lost 6 bases and J 4 bases, leaving 18 bases between the germline ends. CDR3 nucleotides: TGTGCCAGCAGATCGGACTCGGGACCCGGAGAGACCCAGTACTTC. Residues: CASRSDSGPGETQYF.

The DNA for the CDR3 is TGTGCCAGCTCACCAAGCGGGCCGAACTACGAGCAGTACTTC. Its protein product is CASSPSGPNYEQYF. This chain connects TRBV18 to TRBJ2-7; maybe TRBD2 (6 bases). This CDR3 is built from 14 residues. Germline V gene lookup returns CDR1 KGHSH and CDR2 LQKENI. The V gene lost 2 bases and the J gene lost 3 bases, with 11 bases spanning the gap.